A single TCR beta chain is shown here with its context. No antigen is known for it. These data originate in a study of shared clonotypes between healthy human individuals. Study conclusions and caveats: How much donors shared clonotypes was expected to be affected by sequencing depth.

CDR3 length: 15 residues. Trimming removed 5 bases from V and 8 bases from J, with 18 bases in between. Germline-derived CDR1 and CDR2 are LNHDA and SQIVND (reference sequence). Sorted-subset replicate PCRs used 200 ng DNA, roughly 28,000 T cell genomes. As processed by the authors: ImmunoSEQ output held junction-only sequences without quality scores, so filtering differed. Sequencing used immunoSEQ multiplex PCR; TCRdb keeps in-frame clones, though not all of them. V, J and clone size were drawn from that table, and D and trimming were deduced from the DNA. Here the sample spans roughly 2 million clones, around 95% being singletons.

This chain connects TRBV19 to TRBJ1-4; D uncertain. This clonotype originated in a man between 18 and 29 years old in good health. Sequenced material: naive CD4+ T cells sorted from blood. Subset reported: CD45RA+ positively selected. DNA for the CDR3: TGTGCCAGTAGTTCCGCGGACTCTCAAAGGGAAAAACTGTTTTTT. It translates to CASSSADSQREKLFF.